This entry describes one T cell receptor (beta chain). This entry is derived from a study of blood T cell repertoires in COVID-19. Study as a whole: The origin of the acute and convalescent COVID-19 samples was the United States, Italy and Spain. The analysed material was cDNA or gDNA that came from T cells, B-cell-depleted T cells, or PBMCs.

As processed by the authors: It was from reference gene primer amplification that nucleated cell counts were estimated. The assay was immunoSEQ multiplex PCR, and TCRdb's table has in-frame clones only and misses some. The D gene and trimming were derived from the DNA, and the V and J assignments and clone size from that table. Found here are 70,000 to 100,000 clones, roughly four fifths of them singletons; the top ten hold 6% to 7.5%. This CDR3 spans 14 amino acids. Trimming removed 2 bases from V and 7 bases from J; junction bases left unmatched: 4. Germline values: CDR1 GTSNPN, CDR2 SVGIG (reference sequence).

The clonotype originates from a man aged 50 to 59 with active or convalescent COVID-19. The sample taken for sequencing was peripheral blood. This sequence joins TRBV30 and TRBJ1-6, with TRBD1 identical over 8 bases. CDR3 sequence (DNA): TGTGCCTGGAGTTTGGGACAGGAAAATTCACCCCTCCACTTT. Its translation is CAWSLGQENSPLHF.